These T cell receptor beta chains were read from a single sample in a study of blood T cell repertoires in COVID-19. Produced via immunoSEQ multiplex PCR; TCRdb's table is partial and in-frame only. The table includes about 190,000 clones, roughly 80% detected once. Sequenced material: peripheral blood. The receptors come from a woman between 45 and 60 years old with acute or convalescent COVID-19. Each CDR3 is given with its conserved first and last residue. Each record gives: clone size, J gene, V gene, D gene, CDR3 DNA, CDR3 protein. The D gene is left open where the match is weak. Not every row has a clone size; where given, it reads once, few, many or a size class.

clone size: NA; J gene: TRBJ2-1; V gene: TRBV7-9; D gene: NA; CDR3 DNA: TGTGCCAGCAGCTTTAGTCTCCGGGACTACAATGAGCAGTTCTTC; CDR3 protein: CASSFSLRDYNEQFF
clone size: NA; J gene: TRBJ1-4; V gene: TRBV28; D gene: NA; CDR3 DNA: TGTGCCAGCAGCAACACCGGGATAAAATCCGGTGAAAAACTGTTTTTT; CDR3 protein: CASSNTGIKSGEKLFF
clone size: NA; J gene: TRBJ1-2; V gene: TRBV5-1; D gene: NA; CDR3 DNA: TGCGCCAGCAGCTTGGATACGGACACCTATGGCTACACCTTC; CDR3 protein: CASSLDTDTYGYTF
clone size: once; J gene: TRBJ1-1; V gene: TRBV18; D gene: NA; CDR3 DNA: TGTGCCAGCTCACTGGGGGGGAACACTGAAGCTTTCTTT; CDR3 protein: CASSLGGNTEAFF
clone size: NA; J gene: TRBJ2-6; V gene: TRBV6-5; D gene: NA; CDR3 DNA: TGTGCCAGCAGTTACTCGAGGGACTCTGGGGCCAACGTCCTGACTTTC; CDR3 protein: CASSYSRDSGANVLTF
clone size: NA; J gene: TRBJ2-3; V gene: TRBV19; D gene: NA; CDR3 DNA: TGTGCCAGTACCCGATGGGATAACAGGGTCACAGATACGCAGTATTTT; CDR3 protein: CASTRWDNRVTDTQYF
clone size: NA; J gene: TRBJ2-5; V gene: TRBV18; D gene: TRBD2; CDR3 DNA: TGTGCCAGCTCACCACAAGCGGGAGTATCCCCGGAGACCCAGTACTTC; CDR3 protein: CASSPQAGVSPETQYF
clone size: NA; J gene: TRBJ2-1; V gene: TRBV10-3; D gene: TRBD2; CDR3 DNA: TGTGCCATCAGTGAGTCAACTACGGGAGGCTATGAGCAGTTCTTC; CDR3 protein: CAISESTTGGYEQFF
clone size: NA; J gene: TRBJ2-2; V gene: TRBV27; D gene: TRBD2; CDR3 DNA: TGTGCCAGCCGATCCGGGACTACTAACACCGGGGAGCTGTTTTTT; CDR3 protein: CASRSGTTNTGELFF
clone size: NA; J gene: TRBJ2-1; V gene: TRBV5-4; D gene: NA; CDR3 DNA: TGTGCCAGCAGTGACGGACTAAACTACAATGAGCAGTTCTTC; CDR3 protein: CASSDGLNYNEQFF
clone size: NA; J gene: TRBJ2-7; V gene: TRBV7-9; D gene: TRBD2; CDR3 DNA: TGTGCCAGCAGCTTGACCGGGAGGTCCTACGAGCAGTACTTC; CDR3 protein: CASSLTGRSYEQYF
clone size: few; J gene: TRBJ2-1; V gene: TRBV28; D gene: TRBD2; CDR3 DNA: TGTGCCAGCAGCCTCCTAGCGGGAGGGCCGGGTGAGCAGTTCTTC; CDR3 protein: CASSLLAGGPGEQFF
clone size: NA; J gene: TRBJ1-2; V gene: TRBV7-8; D gene: NA; CDR3 DNA: TGTGCCAGCAGCAGGGGGAACTATGGCTACACCTTC; CDR3 protein: CASSRGNYGYTF
clone size: NA; J gene: TRBJ1-5; V gene: TRBV18; D gene: NA; CDR3 DNA: TGTGCCAGCTCACCATCTCCACCGTCGACATATAGCAATCAGCCCCAGCATTTT; CDR3 protein: CASSPSPPSTYSNQPQHF
clone size: NA; J gene: TRBJ1-2; V gene: TRBV19; D gene: NA; CDR3 DNA: TGTGCCAGTAGTATTGAGCGGGCCGGGGGCTACACCTTC; CDR3 protein: CASSIERAGGYTF
clone size: NA; J gene: TRBJ1-1; V gene: TRBV27; D gene: NA; CDR3 DNA: TGTGCCAGCGTACGAAGGAGCGGGAACACTGAAGCTTTCTTT; CDR3 protein: CASVRRSGNTEAFF
clone size: once; J gene: TRBJ1-5; V gene: TRBV2; D gene: TRBD1; CDR3 DNA: TGTGCCAGCAGTCCGACCGGGACAGGGAGGGGGCAGCCCCAGCATTTT; CDR3 protein: CASSPTGTGRGQPQHF
clone size: NA; J gene: TRBJ1-1; V gene: TRBV27; D gene: NA; CDR3 DNA: TGTGCCAGCACCAAGCAGGGTTACACTGAAGCTTTCTTT; CDR3 protein: CASTKQGYTEAFF
clone size: NA; J gene: TRBJ1-2; V gene: TRBV11-3; D gene: NA; CDR3 DNA: TGTGCCAGCAGCTTACGAAACTTCTATGGCTACACCTTC; CDR3 protein: CASSLRNFYGYTF
clone size: NA; J gene: TRBJ2-5; V gene: TRBV5-1; D gene: NA; CDR3 DNA: TGCGCCAGCGCCACCTGGGCGGGCTTCCAAGAGACCCAGTACTTC; CDR3 protein: CASATWAGFQETQYF
clone size: NA; J gene: TRBJ2-1; V gene: TRBV7-9; D gene: TRBD1; CDR3 DNA: TGTGCCAGCAGCTTAGACCCGGGACAGGGTCGGGATGAGCAGTTCTTC; CDR3 protein: CASSLDPGQGRDEQFF
clone size: NA; J gene: TRBJ2-7; V gene: TRBV11-2; D gene: NA; CDR3 DNA: TGTGCCAGCAGCTTAGATAGTGGAACAGGGCATTCCTACGAGCAGTACTTC; CDR3 protein: CASSLDSGTGHSYEQYF
clone size: NA; J gene: TRBJ2-1; V gene: TRBV5-1; D gene: TRBD1; CDR3 DNA: TGCGCCAGCAGCTCCACGGGACAGGGGCATCCTGAGCAGTTCTTC; CDR3 protein: CASSSTGQGHPEQFF
clone size: NA; J gene: TRBJ1-6; V gene: TRBV18; D gene: NA; CDR3 DNA: TGTGCCAGCTCACAAACAGGGCCCGGTAGGAAGCCCTATAATTCACCCCTCCACTTT; CDR3 protein: CASSQTGPGRKPYNSPLHF
clone size: NA; J gene: TRBJ1-6; V gene: TRBV3-1/TRBV3-2; D gene: TRBD1; CDR3 DNA: TGTGCCAGCAGTCCATCAGGGGGTGGTGGGTTCAATTCACCCCTCCACTTT; CDR3 protein: CASSPSGGGGFNSPLHF
clone size: NA; J gene: TRBJ1-1; V gene: TRBV4-1; D gene: NA; CDR3 DNA: TGCGCCAGCAGCCAAGCCAGGGGATTTGGGTTGAACACTGAAGCTTTCTTT; CDR3 protein: CASSQARGFGLNTEAFF
clone size: NA; J gene: TRBJ2-2; V gene: TRBV19; D gene: TRBD1; CDR3 DNA: TGTGCCAGTAGTGTTACAGGGGACAGGGGGGAGCTGTTTTTT; CDR3 protein: CASSVTGDRGELFF
clone size: NA; J gene: TRBJ2-1; V gene: TRBV4-3; D gene: TRBD2; CDR3 DNA: TGCGCCAGCAGCACCCGCCTGGGGGGGGATGAGCAGTTCTTC; CDR3 protein: CASSTRLGGDEQFF
clone size: NA; J gene: TRBJ2-1; V gene: TRBV6-5; D gene: TRBD1; CDR3 DNA: TGTGCCAGCTATCGACAGGGTAGAGGGGAGCAGTTCTTC; CDR3 protein: CASYRQGRGEQFF
clone size: NA; J gene: TRBJ1-1; V gene: TRBV24-1; D gene: NA; CDR3 DNA: TGTGCCACCAGTGACGACGGGCCGCGGGGGACTGAAGCTTTCTTT; CDR3 protein: CATSDDGPRGTEAFF
clone size: NA; J gene: TRBJ1-2; V gene: TRBV5-5; D gene: TRBD1; CDR3 DNA: TGTGCCAGCAGCTTTTGGACAGGAGGTCAGAATGGCTACACCTTC; CDR3 protein: CASSFWTGGQNGYTF
clone size: NA; J gene: TRBJ1-3; V gene: TRBV6-6; D gene: NA; CDR3 DNA: TGTGCCAGCAGGGGCGGGAGCTCTGGAAACACCATATATTTT; CDR3 protein: CASRGGSSGNTIYF
clone size: once; J gene: TRBJ1-1; V gene: TRBV28; D gene: TRBD1; CDR3 DNA: TGTGCCAGCAGGCATATCCGGGACAGGGTTAGGAGCACTGAAGCTTTCTTT; CDR3 protein: CASRHIRDRVRSTEAFF
clone size: NA; J gene: TRBJ1-2; V gene: TRBV7-9; D gene: NA; CDR3 DNA: TGTGCCAGCAGCCAAGGTGACGGGCCGGGAGGCTACACCTTC; CDR3 protein: CASSQGDGPGGYTF
clone size: NA; J gene: TRBJ1-2; V gene: TRBV28; D gene: NA; CDR3 DNA: TGTGCCAGCAGTCCCATCGGGACAAACTATGGCTACACCTTC; CDR3 protein: CASSPIGTNYGYTF